The rows below give T cell receptor beta chains drawn from one sample of a study of blood T cell repertoires in COVID-19. The data were produced by immunoSEQ multiplex PCR, yet TCRdb's version contains in-frame clones alone and is incomplete. The sample holds 200,000 or so clones, approximately 84% seen once. The sequenced material came from peripheral blood. These TCRs come from a woman aged 55-75 years with acute or convalescent COVID-19. Both conserved end residues are part of each CDR3.

TRBV29-1 CSVAPSLGNEQFF
TRBV19 CASTWTGLNTEAFF
TRBV14 CASSQIYGDYGYTF
TRBV5-1 CASRSGQGLRETQYF
TRBV10-3 CAISRELSNQPQHF
TRBV6-1 CASSEAIGHPNEQFF
TRBV10-3 CAISESWTDGYTF
TRBV3-1/TRBV3-2 CASSQGTPRSYNEQFF
TRBV4-1 CASSQAITPRDEQFF
TRBV7-9 CASSLVQGSNYGYTF
TRBV3-1/TRBV3-2 CASSQAARAGVWEKLFF
TRBV4-2 CASSQEAGTGLNTEAFF
TRBV14 CASSQRGSSYNEQFF
TRBV28 CASSRRGGYTF
TRBV3-1/TRBV3-2 CASSQDLGSRHLHF
TRBV18 CASSPPSGNGYEQYF
TRBV29-1 CSVALGRDTEAFF
TRBV7-9 CASGQTPQETQYF
TRBV19 CASSSTQGAFYNEQFF
TRBV3-1/TRBV3-2 CASSQVFTTNTIYF